This T cell receptor beta chain was identified in a study of T cell responses to AZD1222 COVID-19 vaccine. General study results and limits: No day 14 peak samples; only post-peak repertoires were characterized. Spike-specific TCR breadth and depth were elevated following two AZD1222 doses. Spike regions recognized by vaccine-associated CD4 TCRs spanned the protein, led by 160-218 and 743-854.

The assay was immunoSEQ multiplex PCR, and TCRdb's table has in-frame clones only and misses some. This sample carries over 120,000 clones, more than 90% of them seen once, and the ten largest clones take more than 4.5%. CDR1 SGHVS and CDR2 FQNEAQ come from the germline V gene. The CDR3 has 14 residues. The V gene lost 5 bases and the J gene lost 1 base, with 11 bases spanning the gap. In regard to this clone: Its antigen is as yet unknown.

The input for sequencing was peripheral blood, taken on day 0 of AZD1222 vaccination. The receptor's source is an adult in good health. The chain joins TRBV7-8 to TRBJ1-1, with no clear D. Here the CDR3 DNA reads TGTGCCAGCAGCCCCCGACACTCGAACACTGAAGCTTTCTTT. Its translation is CASSPRHSNTEAFF.